This entry features one T cell receptor (beta chain) sequence. What it recognizes is unknown. TCRdb redid the calling of the reads with MiXCR, one entry per CDR3 protein. The sample contains 450,000 to 550,000 distinct CDR3 sequences, about two fifths of which appear only once. The entry originates in a study of T cell repertoires in cytomegalovirus infection. About the research overall: HLA-B-restricted CMV epitopes that are well studied were used alongside recently identified HLA-C-restricted ones.

Source: cultured PBMCs, taken from culture after CMV antigen stimulation. The TCR was taken from a human donor in good health (CMV status not recorded). Some clones in this sample may be carry-over from other donors' samples.

The CDR3 reads CSARPGTGENTEAFF. The CDR3 DNA reads as TGCAGTGCTCGTCCCGGGACAGGGGAGAACACTGAAGCTTTCTTT. The genes are TRBV20-1 and TRBJ1-1; 10 nucleotides line up with TRBD1. V shed 5 bases and J 1 base; nucleotides not matched to a gene: 7. This CDR3 comprises 15 residues. Germline V lookup: CDR1 DFQATT, CDR2 SNEGSKA (reference sequence).